The 30 T cell receptor beta chains given below trace back to one sample, sequenced in a study of T cell responses to AZD1222 COVID-19 vaccine. The protocol was immunoSEQ multiplex PCR, while the TCRdb copy is restricted to in-frame clones and leaves out a portion. The repertoire holds about 120,000 clones, around 91% seen once, with roughly 1.6% in the top ten. Sequences were derived from peripheral blood, sampled 28 days after the second AZD1222 dose. The receptor set was obtained from an adult who received the AZD1222 COVID-19 vaccine.

The table lists this clone with a count of one. A junction end diverges from the germline sequence, so it may reflect a read error. This rearrangement joins TRBV10-3 to TRBJ2-6; no reliable D call. Germline CDR1 reads ENHRY; CDR2 reads SYGVKD. There are 15 residues in the CDR3. The DNA for the CDR3 is TGTGCCATCAGCGAGTCCCCTTCCGGGGCCAACGTCCTGACTTTC. This sequence encodes CAISESPSGANVLTF.

V gene TRBV28 combines with J gene TRBJ2-1; 11 bases line up with TRBD2. Germline V lookup: CDR1 MDHEN, CDR2 SYDVKM. The CDR3 covers 18 residues. The V and J ends lost 7 bases and 10 bases, in that order; junction bases with no gene match: 21. The CDR3 coding sequence is TGTGCCAGCACCCTTTCCGGGACTAGCGGCCCCCAAACGGGCGAGCAGTTCTTC. It encodes CASTLSGTSGPQTGEQFF. Together with reference TRBV28 and TRBJ2-1, the CDR3 gives the full variable domain: DVKVTQSSRYLVKRTGEKVFLECVQDMDHENMFWYRQDPGLGLRLIYFSYDVKMKEKGDIPEGYSVSREKKERFSLILESASTNQTSMYLCASTLSGTSGPQTGEQFFGPGTRLTVL.

The chain employs TRBV5-1 and TRBJ2-1; 11 bases agree with TRBD2. The CDR3 contains 13 residues. From germline, CDR1 is SGHRS and CDR2 YFSETQ. V lost 2 bases and J lost 8; bases outside the gene matches: 0. CDR3 sequence: CASSLLAGDEQFF. The CDR3 DNA reads TGCGCCAGCAGCTTACTAGCGGGAGATGAGCAGTTCTTC. Full variable domain (rest looked up from reference TRBV5-1 and TRBJ2-1): KAGVTQTPRYLIKTRGQQVTLSCSPISGHRSVSWYQQTPGQGLQFLFEYFSETQRNKGNFPGRFSGRQFSNSRSEMNVSTLELGDSALYLCASSLLAGDEQFFGPGTRLTVL.

This sequence joins TRBV5-1 and TRBJ2-2, with D unclear. The ends were cut back, 1 base at V and 5 bases at J, with 15 bases in the middle. In germline, CDR1 is SGHRS, CDR2 YFSETQ. The CDR3 is 16 amino acids. CDR3 residues: CASSLQWEVGTGELFF. The CDR3 DNA reads as TGCGCCAGCAGCTTGCAATGGGAAGTAGGTACCGGGGAGCTGTTTTTT.

The chain has TRBV5-1 and TRBJ1-6, with a tentative D call TRBD1 (6 bases). V was trimmed by 4 bases and J by 10 bases, leaving 21 bases between them. The CDR3 covers 16 residues. Germline CDR1 reads SGHRS; CDR2 reads YFSETQ. The CDR3 DNA reads as TGCGCCAGCAGCCCTGGGGGCCTACCCTTCACCTCACCCCTCCACTTT. This codes for CASSPGGLPFTSPLHF.

This sequence joins TRBV28 and TRBJ1-1, with 8 bases fitting TRBD1. Unmatched junction bases numbered 4, after V lost 5 bases and J lost 5 bases. The CDR3 has 13 amino acids. Germline V CDR1 and CDR2: MDHEN, SYDVKM. DNA for the CDR3: TGTGCCAGCAGTCGACAGGGGCGGACTGAAGCTTTCTTT. Protein: CASSRQGRTEAFF.

V usage is TRBV19 and J usage is TRBJ2-2, with D hard to call. The CDR3 spans 16 residues. Germline lookup yields CDR1 LNHDA and CDR2 SQIVND (reference sequence). Trimming cost V 6 bases and J 0 bases, with 14 bases left between them. The DNA of the CDR3 is TGTGCCAGTAGCATCTCCCGGGTCGCGAACACCGGGGAGCTGTTTTTT. Its protein is CASSISRVANTGELFF. The complete variable domain, with remaining parts taken from reference TRBV19 and TRBJ2-2, reads DGGITQSPKYLFRKEGQNVTLSCEQNLNHDAMYWYRQDPGQGLRLIYYSQIVNDFQKGDIAEGYSVSREKKESFPLTVTSAQKNPTAFYLCASSISRVANTGELFFGEGSRLTVL.

In the case of this clone: Other DNA sequences from this sample encode an identical CDR3 as well. The rearrangement joins TRBV18 to TRBJ1-1; D unresolved. Germline CDR1 reads KGHSH; CDR2 reads LQKENI. CDR3 size: 13 residues. V lost 2 bases, J lost 0 bases, and 4 bases lay in between. CDR3 coding DNA: TGTGCCAGCTCACCATCAATGAACACTGAAGCTTTCTTT. Translation: CASSPSMNTEAFF.

The chain employs TRBV27 and TRBJ1-1, with TRBD1 as a possible D gene (6 bases). Trimming removed 6 bases at V and 3 bases at J, with 17 bases between. CDR3 length equals 15 residues. Germline V CDR1 and CDR2: MNHEY, SMNVEV (reference sequence). Here the CDR3 DNA reads TGTGCCAGCAGGTTGGGGGGGCTGGAGTACACTGAAGCTTTCTTT. Its protein is CASRLGGLEYTEAFF.

The CDR3 DNA reads TGCAGCCTATACGTAGCGGGAGATCACAATGAGCAGTTCTTC. Translation: CSLYVAGDHNEQFF. The V gene is TRBV29-1, the J gene TRBJ2-1, with 9 nucleotides matching TRBD2. V was pared by 8 bases and J by 5 bases, with 10 bases of the junction left unmatched. The CDR3 totals 14 residues. The germline V gene has CDR1 SQVTM and CDR2 ANQGSEA.

V and J are TRBV30 and TRBJ2-2; D is ambiguous. The CDR3 spans 15 residues. V gave up 0 bases and J gave up 0 bases, with 8 bases separating them. CDR1 is GTSNPN and CDR2 is SVGIG in the germline V gene (reference sequence). The CDR3: CAWSVTSPNTGELFF. The CDR3 DNA is TGTGCCTGGAGTGTAACCAGTCCGAACACCGGGGAGCTGTTTTTT.

The chain joins TRBV6-9 to TRBJ2-3, with 7 bases that match TRBD2. After removal of 9 bases from V and 0 bases from J, the junction contained 12 bases not matched to a gene. CDR3 length: 16 residues. CDR1 and CDR2 (germline): MNHGY, SVAAGI. CDR3 loop: CARNRGGPKSTDTQYF. The CDR3 nucleotides are TGTGCCAGAAATAGGGGAGGGCCTAAGAGCACAGATACGCAGTATTTT.

The rearrangement uses TRBV5-6 and TRBJ1-1; TRBD1 is a possible D gene (6 bases). V shed 3 bases and J shed 6 bases, with 12 bases lying between them. The CDR3 sequence is 13 residues long. From germline, CDR1 is SGHDT and CDR2 YYEEEE. The CDR3 nucleotides are TGTGCCAGCAGCTACACAGGGTTCCCTGAAGCTTTCTTT. Translating it yields CASSYTGFPEAFF.

The rearrangement uses TRBV10-3 and TRBJ1-3; no clear D. This CDR3 spans 12 amino acids. Trimming removed 7 bases from V and 4 bases from J, with 8 bases in between. Germline assignment: CDR1 ENHRY and CDR2 SYGVKD. CDR3 DNA: TGTGCCATCATGGGAGCCGGAAACACCATATATTTT. Translated: CAIMGAGNTIYF.

CDR3 loop: CASSVGAGYDYRVGEQYF. The DNA of the CDR3 is TGTGCCAGCAGCGTAGGGGCAGGGTATGATTACAGGGTGGGCGAGCAGTACTTC. The chain is built from TRBV9 and TRBJ2-7; tentatively, D is TRBD1 (6 bases). Germline V gene lookup returns CDR1 SGDLS and CDR2 YYNGEE. The CDR3 consists of 18 residues. V dropped 0 bases and J dropped 6 bases, with 25 bases sitting between them. The full variable domain, rest sourced from reference TRBV9 and TRBJ2-7, is DSGVTQTPKHLITATGQRVTLRCSPRSGDLSVYWYQQSLDQGLQFLIQYYNGEERAKGNILERFSAQQFPDLHSELNLSSLELGDSALYFCASSVGAGYDYRVGEQYFGPGTRLTVT.

The chain is built from TRBV7-3 and TRBJ1-3; D is unresolved. Germline V gene lookup returns CDR1 SGHTA and CDR2 FQGTGA. The V end lost 5 bases, the J end lost 0 bases, and 17 bases lay between the germline ends. CDR3 length: 17 residues. CDR3 protein: CASSPQPLGNSGNTIYF. DNA for the CDR3: TGTGCCAGCAGCCCCCAGCCCCTAGGGAACTCTGGAAACACCATATATTTT.

This clone appeared once. The chain has TRBV5-6 and TRBJ2-1; D is possibly TRBD2 (6 bases). This CDR3 is 15 amino acids long. CDR1 and CDR2 from the germline V gene are SGHDT and YYEEEE. Trimming pared 5 bases from V and 4 bases from J, leaving 16 bases between. The CDR3 DNA follows: TGTGCCAGCAGTTGGGATTGGGACTCATACAATGAGCAGTTCTTC. This codes for CASSWDWDSYNEQFF.

The CDR3 nucleotides read TGTGCCAGCAGCTTAGAGGGGTTGACTGAAGCTTTCTTT. Translating gives CASSLEGLTEAFF. The genes are TRBV7-9 and TRBJ1-1; a weak D match, TRBD1 (5 bases). Trimming took 1 base from V and 5 from J, leaving 8 bases between them. CDR1 is SEHNR and CDR2 is FQNEAQ in the germline V gene (reference sequence). This CDR3 region has 13 residues. Looking up the rest from reference TRBV7-9 and TRBJ1-1 gives the full variable domain: DTGVSQNPRHKITKRGQNVTFRCDPISEHNRLYWYRQTLGQGPEFLTYFQNEAQLEKSRLLSDRFSAERPKGSFSTLEIQRTEQGDSAMYLCASSLEGLTEAFFGQGTRLTVV.

The rearrangement uses TRBV27 and TRBJ2-5, with a tentative D call TRBD1 (6 bases). This CDR3 is built from 13 residues. Looked up from germline, CDR1 is MNHEY and CDR2 is SMNVEV (reference sequence). The V end lost 10 bases, the J end lost 5 bases, and 17 bases lay between the germline ends. The DNA of the CDR3 is TGTGCCACCTCAGTTAATGGACAGGAGACCCAGTACTTC. Translated, it gives CATSVNGQETQYF.

The chain links TRBV6-6 to TRBJ1-3; TRBD1 agrees at 11 bases. The CDR3 consists of 15 residues. After removal of 6 bases from V and 8 bases from J, the junction contained 9 bases not matched to a gene. Per the germline V gene, CDR1 is MNHNY and CDR2 is SVGAGI (reference sequence). The CDR3 region is CASRRPGTGGDTIYF. Written as DNA, the CDR3 is TGTGCCAGCAGGCGCCCCGGGACAGGGGGAGACACCATATATTTT.

The CDR3 sequence: CATSGGLGSYNEQFF. The CDR3 nucleotides are TGTGCCACCAGTGGGGGACTAGGGAGCTACAATGAGCAGTTCTTC. This chain uses TRBV24-1 with TRBJ2-1, with 8 bases identical to TRBD2. Germline assignment: CDR1 KGHDR and CDR2 SFDVKD. Trimming cost V 5 bases and J 3 bases; bases outside gene matches: 5. This CDR3 comprises 15 residues.

The rearrangement joins TRBV20-1 to TRBJ2-2; 8 bases align to TRBD2. CDR3 length equals 15 residues. Germline assignment: CDR1 DFQATT and CDR2 SNEGSKA (reference sequence). Trimming cost V 3 bases and J 5 bases; bases outside gene matches: 8. The DNA for the CDR3 is TGCAGTGCTAGTGGCGGGAGGCGGATTACCGGGGAGCTGTTTTTT. The encoded protein is CSASGGRRITGELFF.

The chain links TRBV19 to TRBJ1-1; the D gene is possibly TRBD1 (5 bases). Germline V lookup: CDR1 LNHDA, CDR2 SQIVND (reference sequence). The V end was cut by 6 bases, the J end by 4 bases, with 15 bases between. CDR3 length: 14 amino acids. In nucleotides, the CDR3 is TGTGCCAGTAGCCCATCCGGGACTCTCACTGAAGCTTTCTTT. Translated: CASSPSGTLTEAFF.

The chain couples TRBV2 to TRBJ2-1; D is undetermined. V lost 4 bases, J lost 6 bases, and 13 bases lay in between. The CDR3 is 14 amino acids. Per germline, CDR1 SNHLY and CDR2 FYNNEI. DNA for the CDR3: TGTGCCAGCAGTGTCCACCCGAGTCTCAATGAGCAGTTCTTC. Translating it yields CASSVHPSLNEQFF.

The chain couples TRBV19 to TRBJ2-3, with 7 bases lining up with TRBD2. The CDR3 has 15 residues. With V trimmed by 10 bases and J by 1 base, 11 bases remained unmatched. Germline CDR1 and CDR2: LNHDA and SQIVND (reference sequence). DNA for the CDR3: TGTGCCACCACGAATCCGGGAGGTGGCACAGATACGCAGTATTTT. This encodes CATTNPGGGTDTQYF.

The chain uses TRBV9 and TRBJ1-4, with 9 nucleotides matching TRBD1. Per germline, CDR1 SGDLS and CDR2 YYNGEE. Trimming at V came to 1 base and at J to 0 bases, leaving 7 bases not matched to a gene. The CDR3 contains 18 residues. CDR3 protein: CASSVSTGGLATNEKLFF. The CDR3 DNA reads TGTGCCAGCAGCGTATCAACAGGGGGCCTTGCAACTAATGAAAAACTGTTTTTT.

The chain uses TRBV24-1 and TRBJ2-5, with 7 bases lining up with TRBD2. CDR1 is KGHDR and CDR2 is SFDVKD in the germline V gene. V trimming: 4 bases; J trimming: 5 bases; junction bases outside the gene matches: 6. The length of the CDR3 is 14 residues. As DNA, the CDR3 is TGTGCCACCAGTGAGTCAGCGGGGCAGGAGACCCAGTACTTC. It encodes CATSESAGQETQYF.

The V gene is TRBV27, the J gene TRBJ2-1, with no clear D. The CDR3 consists of 16 residues. Between the trimmed V and J ends, which lost 0 bases and 0 bases, there was a span of 9 bases. From germline, CDR1 is MNHEY and CDR2 SMNVEV (reference sequence). The CDR3 nucleotides are TGTGCCAGCAGTTTATCAGGGTATAGCTCCTACAATGAGCAGTTCTTC. It is translated as CASSLSGYSSYNEQFF.

This chain uses TRBV18 with TRBJ1-2; tentative D call: TRBD1 (5 bases). The CDR3 covers 16 residues. CDR1 and CDR2 (germline): KGHSH, LQKENI. V lost 6 bases and J lost 6, with 23 bases in between. CDR3 sequence reads: CASSLRMGQEDNGYTF. The CDR3 DNA reads as TGTGCCAGCTCGCTTCGTATGGGGCAGGAGGATAATGGCTACACCTTC.

This rearrangement joins TRBV9 to TRBJ1-2; tentative D call: TRBD1 (6 bases). Trimming cost V 3 bases and J 3 bases, with 15 bases left between them. Germline V gene data show CDR1 as SGDLS and CDR2 as YYNGEE. The length of the CDR3 is 15 residues. The CDR3 spells CASSAYRDTYYGYTF. Written as DNA, the CDR3 is TGTGCCAGCAGCGCCTATAGGGACACCTACTATGGCTACACCTTC.